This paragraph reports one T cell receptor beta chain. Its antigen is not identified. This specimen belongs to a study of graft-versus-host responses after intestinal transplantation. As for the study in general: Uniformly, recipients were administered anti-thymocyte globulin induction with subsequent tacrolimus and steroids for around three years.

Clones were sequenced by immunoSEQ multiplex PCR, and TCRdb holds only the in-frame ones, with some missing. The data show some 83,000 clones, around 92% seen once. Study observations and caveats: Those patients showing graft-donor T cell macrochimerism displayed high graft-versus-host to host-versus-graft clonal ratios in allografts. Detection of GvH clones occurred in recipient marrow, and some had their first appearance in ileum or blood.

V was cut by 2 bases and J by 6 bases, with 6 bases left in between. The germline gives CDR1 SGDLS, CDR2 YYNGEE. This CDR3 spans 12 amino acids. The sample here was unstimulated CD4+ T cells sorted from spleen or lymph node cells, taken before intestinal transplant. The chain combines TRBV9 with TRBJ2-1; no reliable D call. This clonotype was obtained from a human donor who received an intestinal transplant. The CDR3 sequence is CASSVSSNEQFF. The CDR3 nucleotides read TGTGCCAGCAGCGTGTCTAGCAATGAGCAGTTCTTC.